The sequence of this T cell receptor (beta chain) was determined in a study of T-cell reconstitution after alpha-beta-depleted transplantation in children. Findings and limits, study-wide: Where some patients showed high TCRbeta diversity at day 60, it came from recipient T cells and thymic progenitors that had survived.

This sample's TCRbeta library carried unique molecular identifier barcodes. Via MiXCR, TCRdb re-called the PCR reads, giving one row per CDR3 protein. Among 500,000 to 750,000 distinct CDR3 sequences listed, 20% to 30% were seen once. There are 15 residues in the CDR3. With V trimmed by 4 bases and J by 0 bases, 6 bases remained unmatched. Germline CDR1 reads SGHRS; CDR2 reads YFSETQ. This clonotype was counted only a few times. The antigen remains unidentified. The receptor was isolated from a boy less than two years old with Wiskott-Aldrich syndrome, due to receive a stem cell transplant. The V gene is TRBV5-1, the J gene TRBJ2-5; 7 bases map to TRBD1. Material: PBMCs, obtained before TCRalphabeta/CD19-depleted stem cell transplant. As DNA, the CDR3 is TGCGCCAGCAGCCATACAGGGGAGTACCAAGAGACCCAGTACTTC. Translation: CASSHTGEYQETQYF.